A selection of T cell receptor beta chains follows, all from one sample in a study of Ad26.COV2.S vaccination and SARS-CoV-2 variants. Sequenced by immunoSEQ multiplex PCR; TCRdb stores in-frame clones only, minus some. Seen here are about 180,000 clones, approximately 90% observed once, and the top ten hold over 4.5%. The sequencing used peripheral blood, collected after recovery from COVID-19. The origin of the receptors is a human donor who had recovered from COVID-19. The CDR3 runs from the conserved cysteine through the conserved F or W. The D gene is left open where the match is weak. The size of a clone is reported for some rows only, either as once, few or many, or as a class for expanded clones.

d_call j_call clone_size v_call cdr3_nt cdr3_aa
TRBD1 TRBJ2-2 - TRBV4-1 TGCGCCAGCAGCCAGGGACAGACGAACACCGGGGAGCTGTTTTTT CASSQGQTNTGELFF
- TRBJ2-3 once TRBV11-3 TGTGCCAGCAGCTATAGCGGAGAGATCGGAGATACGCAGTATTTT CASSYSGEIGDTQYF
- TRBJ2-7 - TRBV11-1 TGTGCCAGCAGCTTCTCCCGGGACCCCTACGAGCAGTACTTC CASSFSRDPYEQYF
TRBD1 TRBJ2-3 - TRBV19 TGTGCCAGTAGGGAGACAGGGGGCCTTACAGATACGCAGTATTTT CASRETGGLTDTQYF
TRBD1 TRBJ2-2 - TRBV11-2 TGTGCCAGCAGCTCGATACAGGGGGCCGGGGAGCTGTTTTTT CASSSIQGAGELFF
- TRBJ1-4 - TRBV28 TGTGCCAGCAGTTTGGAAGGGAGTTGGGAAAAACTGTTTTTT CASSLEGSWEKLFF
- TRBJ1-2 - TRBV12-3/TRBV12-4 TGTGCCAGCAGTCGAGGGGTCAACTATGGCTACACCTTC CASSRGVNYGYTF
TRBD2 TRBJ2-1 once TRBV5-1 TGCGCCAGCAGCTCGCACCCTGGGGAGCGGGGGCGTTCCTACAATGAGCAGTTCTTC CASSSHPGERGRSYNEQFF
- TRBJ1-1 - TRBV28 TGTGCCAGCGTACTCTGGGGATCTGAAGCTTTCTTT CASVLWGSEAFF
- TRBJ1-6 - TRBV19 TGTGCCAGTAGGACCGGGCTCGCTTCACCCCTCCACTTT CASRTGLASPLHF
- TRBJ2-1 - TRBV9 TGTGCCAGCAGCGTAGGTGAAGGACTGACTGAGCAGTTCTTC CASSVGEGLTEQFF
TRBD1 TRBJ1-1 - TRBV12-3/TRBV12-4 TGTGCCAGCAGTGGCACAGGGGTAACTGAAGCTTTCTTT CASSGTGVTEAFF
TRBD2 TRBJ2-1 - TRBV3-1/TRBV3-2 TGTGCCAGCAGCCAAGATGGGACTATTTACAATGAGCAGTTCTTC CASSQDGTIYNEQFF
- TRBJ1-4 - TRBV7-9 TGTGCCAGCAGCTTAACTCTAAGGGGGAATGAAAAACTGTTTTTT CASSLTLRGNEKLFF
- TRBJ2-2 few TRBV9 TGTGCCAGCAGCGTAGGCGGGGACACCGGGGAGCTGTTTTTT CASSVGGDTGELFF
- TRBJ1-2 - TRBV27 TGTGCCAGCAGTCGCGCTGGCAGGGAGGATGGCTACACCTTC CASSRAGREDGYTF
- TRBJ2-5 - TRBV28 TGTGCCAGCAGCTTGACTTTTAAAGAGACCCAGTACTTC CASSLTFKETQYF
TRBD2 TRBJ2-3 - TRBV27 TGTGCCAGCAGGTCCTTAGCGGGGATCCTGAATACGCAGTATTTT CASRSLAGILNTQYF
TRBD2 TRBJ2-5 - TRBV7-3 TGTGCCAGTAGCGGGGGCAACCAAGAGACCCAGTACTTC CASSGGNQETQYF
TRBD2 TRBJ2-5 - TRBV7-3 TGTGCCAGCAGCTTACAACTAGCGGGGGCCCCCGTTTACTTC CASSLQLAGAPVYF